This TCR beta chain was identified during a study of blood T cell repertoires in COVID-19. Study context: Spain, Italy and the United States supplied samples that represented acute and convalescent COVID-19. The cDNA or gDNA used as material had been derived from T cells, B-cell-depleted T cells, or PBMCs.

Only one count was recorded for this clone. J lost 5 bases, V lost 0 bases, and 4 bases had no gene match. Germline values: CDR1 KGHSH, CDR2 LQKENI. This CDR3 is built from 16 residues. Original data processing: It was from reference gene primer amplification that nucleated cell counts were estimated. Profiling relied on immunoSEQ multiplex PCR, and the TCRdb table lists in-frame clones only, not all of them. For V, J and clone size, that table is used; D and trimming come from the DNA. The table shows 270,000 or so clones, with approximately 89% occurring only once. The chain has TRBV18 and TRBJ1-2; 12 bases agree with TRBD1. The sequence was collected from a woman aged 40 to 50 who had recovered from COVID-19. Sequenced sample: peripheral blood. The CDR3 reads CASSPPGTGGSYGYTF. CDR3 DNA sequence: TGTGCCAGCTCACCACCTGGGACAGGGGGCTCGTATGGCTACACCTTC. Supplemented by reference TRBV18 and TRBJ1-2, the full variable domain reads NAGVMQNPRHLVRRRGQEARLRCSPMKGHSHVYWYRQLPEEGLKFMVYLQKENIIDESGMPKERFSAEFPKEGPSILRIQQVVRGDSAAYFCASSPPGTGGSYGYTFGSGTRLTVV.